Presented here are 11 T cell receptor beta chains from one specimen sequenced in a study of blood T cell repertoires in COVID-19. Using immunoSEQ multiplex PCR, the repertoire was profiled, and TCRdb retains in-frame clones only, with some absent. The sample lists just over 300,000 clones; about 90% were seen once. Sequences were obtained from peripheral blood. The source is a man between 18 and 29 years old with active or convalescent COVID-19.

The V gene is TRBV6-5, the J gene TRBJ2-1; D is uncertain. The length of the CDR3 is 13 residues. Per germline, CDR1 MNHEY and CDR2 SVGAGI. Trimming stripped 7 bases from V and 6 bases from J, with 13 bases between. The CDR3 DNA follows: TGTGCCAGCATGTTCAGTTTAAGCAATGAGCAGTTCTTC. Its translation: CASMFSLSNEQFF.

This chain links TRBV6-1 with TRBJ1-4; TRBD1 is a possible D gene (5 bases). Germline CDR1 MNHNS, CDR2 SASEGT. This CDR3 comprises 16 residues. Trimming left V 4 bases short and J 3 bases short, with 15 bases between. This chain's CDR3 is CASSAGGGGSNEKLFF. The CDR3 DNA is TGTGCCAGCAGTGCCGGCGGGGGAGGGTCTAATGAAAAACTGTTTTTT.

Only one count was recorded for this clone. The genes are TRBV18 and TRBJ2-7; 7 nucleotides match TRBD1. Germline CDR1 reads KGHSH; CDR2 reads LQKENI. V lost 2 bases to trimming and J lost 5 bases; unmatched junction nucleotides: 6. CDR3 length equals 14 residues. CDR3: CASSPNRGVHEQYF. DNA for the CDR3: TGTGCCAGCTCACCAAACAGGGGTGTCCACGAGCAGTACTTC.

V usage is TRBV12-5 and J usage is TRBJ1-5, with D perhaps matching TRBD1 (5 bases). Germline V gene data show CDR1 as LGHNT and CDR2 as FRNRAP. V was shortened by 3 bases and J by 6 bases, with 9 bases between the two germline ends. CDR3 size: 13 residues. In DNA form, the CDR3 reads TGTGCTAGTGGTTTTGGGGGGATTCAGCCCCAGCATTTT. Encoded protein: CASGFGGIQPQHF.

The V gene is TRBV3-1 (or the pseudogene TRBV3-2), the J gene TRBJ2-7, with 10 bases matching TRBD2. The CDR3 is 17 residues long. In germline, CDR1 is LGHDT, CDR2 YNNKEL (reference sequence). Trimming cost V 2 bases and J 1 base; bases outside gene matches: 8. Here the CDR3 DNA reads TGTGCCAGCAGCCAACCGCAGCGGGGGGGCTGGTCCTACGAGCAGTACTTC. Translated, it gives CASSQPQRGGWSYEQYF.

The rearrangement uses TRBV28 and TRBJ1-1; tentatively, D is TRBD1 (6 bases). The CDR3 is 15 amino acids. Trimming cost V 7 bases and J 3 bases, with 18 bases left between them. Germline V gene lookup returns CDR1 MDHEN and CDR2 SYDVKM. CDR3 sequence: CASTWGYNRDTEAFF. In DNA, the CDR3 is TGTGCCAGCACCTGGGGCTATAACAGGGACACTGAAGCTTTCTTT.

This clone appeared once. J is TRBJ1-1 and V is TRBV29-1; TRBD1 matches at 8 bases. The ends lost 5 bases at V and 3 bases at J; junction bases unmatched: 5. Germline assignment: CDR1 SQVTM and CDR2 ANQGSEA. This CDR3 region has 13 residues. CDR3 sequence: CSVMGQAYTEAFF. DNA for the CDR3: TGCAGCGTTATGGGACAGGCCTACACTGAAGCTTTCTTT.

The chain employs TRBV9 and TRBJ2-1, with TRBD2 matching 7 bases. The CDR3 has 16 residues. Germline CDR1 SGDLS, CDR2 YYNGEE. V was pared by 4 bases and J by 0 bases, with 7 bases of the junction left unmatched. For the CDR3, the DNA is TGTGCCAGCAGCCCCGAGCTAGCGGACTCCTACAATGAGCAGTTCTTC. Translation gives CASSPELADSYNEQFF.

This sequence joins TRBV14 and TRBJ2-3, with D perhaps TRBD2 (6 bases). Trimming removed 0 bases from V and 3 bases from J, with 10 bases in between. The V gene's germline CDR1 is SGHDN and CDR2 FVKESK. The length of the CDR3 is 15 residues. The CDR3 region has the DNA TGTGCCAGCAGCCAAGATACTAGCCGGACAGATACGCAGTATTTT. Its protein product is CASSQDTSRTDTQYF.

The gene calls are TRBV11-2 and TRBJ2-7; 7 bases map to TRBD1. The germline gives CDR1 SGHAT, CDR2 FQNNGV. The J segment lost 3 bases and the V segment lost 5 bases, leaving 7 bases of the junction unmatched. The CDR3 has 14 residues. The CDR3 here is CASSVYTGDYEQYF. CDR3 bases: TGTGCCAGCAGCGTATATACAGGGGACTACGAGCAGTACTTC.

V usage is TRBV2 and J usage is TRBJ1-2; weak D call: TRBD1 (6 bases). V lost 7 bases to trimming and J lost 3 bases, with 9 bases between them. Germline CDR1 SNHLY, CDR2 FYNNEI. The CDR3 totals 12 residues. This CDR3 reads CASIAGDYGYTF. The CDR3, as DNA: TGTGCCAGCATTGCAGGGGACTATGGCTACACCTTC. Together with reference TRBV2 and TRBJ1-2, the CDR3 gives the full variable domain: EPEVTQTPSHQVTQMGQEVILRCVPISNHLYFYWYRQILGQKVEFLVSFYNNEISEKSEIFDDQFSVERPDGSNFTLKIRSTKLEDSAMYFCASIAGDYGYTFGSGTRLTVV.